The 7 T cell receptor beta chains reported below all come from one sample, sequenced in a study of blood T cells in healthy people across ages. The use of a sample-barcoded 5' primer and a J-beta primer mix characterized a second PCR of roughly 7 to 11 cycles. TCRdb called the 5' RACE reads again in MiXCR, with one record for every CDR3 protein. The sample gives 800,000 to 950,000 distinct CDR3 sequences, about 28% of which show up once; roughly 10% is in the top ten. This same sample was also taken into another study, of T cells of mothers and their children.

The sequencing sample was made of blood. The receptors here all came from a middle-aged woman in good health.

This clonotype was seen a handful of times. The chain joins TRBV6-5 to TRBJ1-6, with 8 nucleotides matching TRBD1. CDR3 length equals 17 residues. Germline CDR1 and CDR2: MNHEY and SVGAGI. With V trimmed by 4 bases and J by 9 bases, 14 bases remained unmatched. CDR3 nucleotide sequence: TGTGCCAGCAGTTCCACCTTAAGGCAGGGGGCACTTTCACCCCTCCACTTT. This encodes CASSSTLRQGALSPLHF.

This rearrangement joins TRBV15 to TRBJ2-3; D perhaps matches TRBD1 (5 bases). This CDR3 comprises 18 residues. CDR1 is LNHNV and CDR2 is YYDKDF in the germline V gene (reference sequence). Trimming left V 5 bases short and J 1 base short, with 22 bases between. The CDR3 DNA reads TGTGCCACCAGCCCCCAAAGGGGAAGCCGACTGGGCACAGATACGCAGTATTTT. Translating gives CATSPQRGSRLGTDTQYF.

The rearrangement links TRBV20-1 to TRBJ2-1; 11 bases are shared with TRBD2. CDR1 is DFQATT, CDR2 SNEGSKA, per germline (reference sequence). V gave up 1 base and J gave up 6 bases; unmatched junction bases: 14. There are 18 residues in the CDR3. CDR3 bases: TGCAGTGCTAGAGCCCCCTCCGCACTAGCGGGGGCCTTCAATGAGCAGTTCTTC. This sequence encodes CSARAPSALAGAFNEQFF.

The sample holds a few counts of this clonotype. The J gene is TRBJ2-7, the V gene TRBV7-9, with unresolved D. Germline lookup yields CDR1 SEHNR and CDR2 FQNEAQ (reference sequence). The CDR3 covers 17 residues. V lost 4 bases to trimming and J lost 2 bases, with 21 bases between them. CDR3: CASSYHGGRLFPYEQYF. DNA of the CDR3: TGTGCCAGCAGCTATCATGGCGGCAGATTGTTCCCCTACGAGCAGTACTTC.

Of note for this clonotype: A junction boundary mismatches the germline segment, possibly from a read error. The V call is TRBV30, the J call TRBJ2-1, with 8 bases aligning to TRBD1. Germline V gene data show CDR1 as GTSNPN and CDR2 as SVGIG (reference sequence). The CDR3 has 14 amino acids. CDR3: CACQGAWGYNGQFF. The CDR3 DNA sequence: TGTGCCTGCCAGGGGGCCTGGGGCTACAATGGGCAGTTCTTC.

The chain couples TRBV27 to TRBJ2-3; D is perhaps TRBD1 (7 bases). Germline-derived CDR1 and CDR2 are MNHEY and SMNVEV (reference sequence). The CDR3 sequence is 19 residues long. The V end was cut by 2 bases, the J end by 8 bases, with 29 bases between. The CDR3 sequence is CASSLEARGGQGDAGTQYF. Written as DNA, the CDR3 is TGTGCCAGCAGTTTAGAGGCCCGAGGGGGGCAGGGGGACGCAGGTACGCAGTATTTT.

The chain is built from TRBV7-9 and TRBJ1-4; 10 positions match TRBD1. Unmatched junction bases numbered 11, after V lost 6 bases and J lost 7 bases. Germline CDR1 is SEHNR and CDR2 is FQNEAQ (reference sequence). The CDR3 contains 16 residues. CDR3 in amino acids: CASSFPPGQGSEKLFF. The CDR3 coding sequence is TGTGCCAGCAGTTTCCCCCCGGGACAGGGGTCTGAAAAACTGTTTTTT.